The next 27 T cell receptor beta chains were all read from a single sample in a study of graft-versus-host responses after intestinal transplantation listed by TCRdb under 2021. No cognate antigen is known for these TCRs. Preparation of the library involved the immunoSEQ multiplex PCR assay. The clones in this table, taken by TCRdb from immuneACCESS, are in-frame only. Not every clone is retained; where verified, under half of the shortfall comes from an unresolved V gene, and the cause of the rest is unknown. This sample comprises some 95,000 clones, roughly 91% of them detected only once. Approximately 0.5% of the sample lies in the top ten. The sample's time point label is to be understood as: cells obtained before transplantation from donor or recipient. Sample: unstimulated CD8+ T cells sorted from spleen or lymph node cells, taken before intestinal transplant. All receptors come from a human donor who received an intestinal transplant.

The chain uses TRBV7-9 and TRBJ2-7, with 8 bases that match TRBD2. CDR1 and CDR2 (germline): SEHNR, FQNEAQ (reference sequence). The CDR3 has 14 amino acids. The V gene end was trimmed by 4 bases and the J gene end by 1 base; junction bases not matched to a gene: 3. The CDR3: CASSSVAGSYEQYF. The CDR3 DNA sequence: TGTGCCAGCAGCTCCGTAGCGGGGTCCTACGAGCAGTACTTC.

This rearrangement joins TRBV7-6 to TRBJ2-5, with 8 positions matching TRBD2. This CDR3 comprises 19 residues. Germline-derived CDR1 and CDR2 are SGHVS and FNYEAQ. V gave up 5 bases and J gave up 1 base; unmatched junction bases: 18. CDR3 DNA: TGTGCCAGCAGCGATAGGGTGGAGGGGCTAGCGGGCGTCCAAGAGACCCAGTACTTC. Protein sequence: CASSDRVEGLAGVQETQYF.

The chain recombines TRBV19 with TRBJ2-5; 7 bases agree with TRBD1. The CDR3 is 16 amino acids. Unmatched junction bases numbered 7, after V lost 0 bases and J lost 3 bases. Germline V gives CDR1 LNHDA, CDR2 SQIVND (reference sequence). CDR3 in DNA: TGTGCCAGTAGTATAGATCTCGAGGGGGCGGAAGAGACCCAGTACTTC. Translation: CASSIDLEGAEETQYF.

This chain uses TRBV14 with TRBJ2-5; a weak D match, TRBD1 (7 bases). V was clipped by 4 bases and J by 2 bases, with 14 bases between them. The CDR3 extends over 15 amino acids. Germline loops: CDR1 SGHDN, CDR2 FVKESK. Here the CDR3 DNA reads TGTGCCAGCAGCCGGCCGCAGGGGGGACAAGAGACCCAGTACTTC. It specifies CASSRPQGGQETQYF.

This clone is a singleton in its sample. This CDR3 is CASSDVDRGFYNSPLHF. The CDR3 region has the DNA TGTGCCAGCAGCGACGTCGACAGGGGGTTCTATAATTCACCCCTCCACTTT. The gene calls are TRBV7-2 and TRBJ1-6; 9 nucleotides line up with TRBD1. This CDR3 contains 17 residues. Trimming removed 5 bases from V and 3 bases from J; junction bases left unmatched: 8. The germline gives CDR1 SGHTA, CDR2 FQGNSA.

The chain is built from TRBV6-1 and TRBJ2-2; possibly TRBD1 for D (5 bases). The V gene lost 3 bases and the J gene lost 0 bases, with 8 bases spanning the gap. Germline V gene data show CDR1 as MNHNS and CDR2 as SASEGT. The CDR3 contains 15 residues. The CDR3 DNA follows: TGTGCCAGCAGTGAGCCCAGGGCGAACACCGGGGAGCTGTTTTTT. Translating it yields CASSEPRANTGELFF.

The chain carries TRBV19 and TRBJ2-1; 7 nucleotides align to TRBD1. The V gene end was trimmed by 9 bases and the J gene end by 9 bases; junction bases not matched to a gene: 20. The germline V gene encodes CDR1 LNHDA and CDR2 SQIVND (reference sequence). CDR3 length equals 16 residues. The CDR3 DNA follows: TGTGCCAGCCGCCCGCCCGGGACAGAGGCCCTAGGTGAGCAGTTCTTC. As protein: CASRPPGTEALGEQFF.

The chain combines TRBV25-1 with TRBJ2-2, with D perhaps matching TRBD2 (6 bases). The CDR3 has 14 amino acids. From germline, CDR1 is MGHDK and CDR2 SYGVNS. V lost 1 base to trimming and J lost 6 bases, with 9 bases between them. The CDR3, as DNA: TGTGCCAGCAGTGAATCGGGGGTGGCCGGGGAGCTGTTTTTT. It translates to CASSESGVAGELFF.

The chain has TRBV6-1 and TRBJ1-1; D possibly corresponds to TRBD1 (5 bases). There are 15 residues in the CDR3. The V gene's germline CDR1 is MNHNS and CDR2 SASEGT. The ends were cut back, 1 base at V and 3 bases at J, with 12 bases in the middle. CDR3 in amino acids: CASSEGRQRDTEAFF. Written as DNA, the CDR3 is TGTGCCAGCAGTGAAGGCCGACAGAGAGACACTGAAGCTTTCTTT.

V and J are TRBV6-5 and TRBJ2-1, with 7 bases fitting TRBD1. V shed 5 bases and J 1 base; nucleotides not matched to a gene: 2. The germline CDR1 and CDR2 sequences are MNHEY and SVGAGI. This CDR3 is 14 amino acids long. CDR3 nucleotides: TGTGCCAGCAGTGGACAGGATTCCTACAATGAGCAGTTCTTC. The encoded protein is CASSGQDSYNEQFF.

This clone was seen just once. The same CDR3 can be traced to other DNA sequences in this sample. This chain connects TRBV10-2 to TRBJ2-1; tentative D call: TRBD2 (5 bases). The CDR3 consists of 15 residues. Trimming removed 7 bases from V and 2 bases from J, with 15 bases in between. Germline V gives CDR1 WSHSY, CDR2 SAAADI. The CDR3 DNA follows: TGCGCCAGCAAATCAACCGGGAACCCCTACAATGAGCAGTTCTTC. It translates to CASKSTGNPYNEQFF.

The chain couples TRBV4-1 to TRBJ1-3; 8 nucleotides align to TRBD1. V lost 1 base, J lost 2 bases, and 4 bases stayed unmatched. From germline, CDR1 is MGHRA and CDR2 YSYEKL. This CDR3 has 16 amino acids. CDR3 region: CASSQVPQGAGNTIYF. As DNA, the CDR3 is TGCGCCAGCAGCCAAGTACCACAGGGGGCTGGAAACACCATATATTTT.

J is TRBJ1-1 and V is TRBV5-6; 7 positions match TRBD1. The germline V gene has CDR1 SGHDT and CDR2 YYEEEE. The V and J ends lost 0 bases and 8 bases, in that order; junction bases with no gene match: 7. CDR3 length: 14 amino acids. CDR3 protein: CASSLVYRGTEAFF. For the CDR3, the DNA is TGTGCCAGCAGCTTGGTGTACAGGGGAACCGAAGCTTTCTTT. Filled out from reference TRBV5-6 and TRBJ1-1, the complete variable domain reads DAGVTQSPTHLIKTRGQQVTLRCSPKSGHDTVSWYQQALGQGPQFIFQYYEEEERQRGNFPDRFSGHQFPNYSSELNVNALLLGDSALYLCASSLVYRGTEAFFGQGTRLTVV.

The chain has TRBV5-4 and TRBJ2-1; TRBD1 aligns across 8 bases. The CDR3 extends over 14 amino acids. CDR1 is SGHNT, CDR2 YYREEE, per germline (reference sequence). The V and J ends lost 3 bases and 7 bases, in that order; junction bases with no gene match: 6. The CDR3 reads CASSSRTGKNEQFF. CDR3 coding DNA: TGTGCCAGCAGCTCGCGGACAGGGAAAAATGAGCAGTTCTTC.

The chain joins TRBV19 to TRBJ1-5; the D gene is possibly TRBD1 (5 bases). The length of the CDR3 is 13 residues. The V and J ends lost 3 bases and 7 bases respectively, with 10 bases between them. Germline V gene lookup returns CDR1 LNHDA and CDR2 SQIVND (reference sequence). CDR3 bases: TGTGCCAGTAGTATCCACAGGTCCCAGCCCCAGCATTTT. Translated, it gives CASSIHRSQPQHF.

The V and J genes are TRBV4-1 and TRBJ2-7; D may be TRBD1 (6 bases). Per germline, CDR1 MGHRA and CDR2 YSYEKL. Trimming shortened V by 5 bases and J by 5 bases, and 19 bases separated the two germline ends. The CDR3 totals 15 residues. The CDR3 loop reads CASSVTGTPNHEQYF. The CDR3 coding sequence is TGCGCCAGCAGCGTTACCGGGACACCGAACCACGAGCAGTACTTC.

This clone is a singleton in its sample. The chain combines TRBV19 with TRBJ2-7; 7 bases align to TRBD2. Germline lookup yields CDR1 LNHDA and CDR2 SQIVND (reference sequence). Germline trimming cut 3 bases from V and 4 bases from J; bases unmatched to any gene: 0. The CDR3 runs to 12 residues. CDR3: CASSMRGYEQYF. The CDR3, as DNA: TGTGCCAGTAGTATGCGGGGGTACGAGCAGTACTTC.

This chain's CDR3 is CASSLVTAAYNEQFF. CDR3 sequence (DNA): TGTGCCAGCAGCTTAGTTACAGCGGCCTACAATGAGCAGTTCTTC. This sequence joins TRBV7-9 and TRBJ2-1; D is perhaps TRBD2 (5 bases). CDR3 size: 15 residues. The V gene lost 1 base and the J gene lost 2 bases, with 9 bases spanning the gap. Germline V gene sequence: CDR1 SEHNR, CDR2 FQNEAQ (reference sequence).

The V gene is TRBV5-4, the J gene TRBJ2-3; 13 nucleotides align to TRBD2. Per the germline V gene, CDR1 is SGHNT and CDR2 is YYREEE (reference sequence). V trimming: 3 bases; J trimming: 3 bases; junction bases outside the gene matches: 1. This CDR3 comprises 15 residues. As DNA, the CDR3 is TGTGCCAGCAGCTGGACTAGCGGGGGTACAGATACGCAGTATTTT. Protein sequence: CASSWTSGGTDTQYF.

The chain has TRBV28 and TRBJ1-1, with a tentative D call TRBD1 (6 bases). CDR1 and CDR2 from the germline V gene are MDHEN and SYDVKM. Trimming pared 7 bases from V and 3 bases from J, leaving 24 bases between. The CDR3 runs to 17 residues. CDR3 in DNA: TGTGCCAGCATGTTTGCCCTTCGGGGGGGCGCGGACACTGAAGCTTTCTTT. Protein sequence: CASMFALRGGADTEAFF.

V and J are TRBV30 and TRBJ1-1, with D tentatively TRBD1 (6 bases). The ends were cut back, 3 bases at V and 1 base at J, with 9 bases in the middle. Germline-derived CDR1 and CDR2 are GTSNPN and SVGIG (reference sequence). The CDR3 runs 13 residues. The CDR3, as DNA: TGTGCCTGGAGAGAACAGGGGAACACTGAAGCTTTCTTT. Encoded protein: CAWREQGNTEAFF.

The chain joins TRBV7-3 to TRBJ2-7; 7 nucleotides match TRBD1. J gave up 3 bases and V 2 bases, and 4 bases lay outside the gene matches. The CDR3 is made up of 14 amino acids. The germline CDR1 and CDR2 sequences are SGHTA and FQGTGA. This CDR3 is CASSLGAGGYEQYF. DNA of the CDR3: TGTGCCAGCAGCTTAGGTGCAGGGGGCTACGAGCAGTACTTC.

The J gene is TRBJ1-1, the V gene TRBV7-9, with a possible D match to TRBD1 (5 bases). Between the trimmed V and J ends, which lost 11 bases and 5 bases, there was a span of 12 bases. Germline V gene data show CDR1 as SEHNR and CDR2 as FQNEAQ (reference sequence). The CDR3 totals 11 residues. DNA for the CDR3: TGTGCCTCCCGGGGGGGGACTGAAGCTTTCTTT. Its protein is CASRGGTEAFF.

This clone was detected only once. J is TRBJ1-5 and V is TRBV27; 8 bases align to TRBD1. The germline CDR1 and CDR2 sequences are MNHEY and SMNVEV (reference sequence). CDR3 size: 16 residues. The V gene end was trimmed by 3 bases and the J gene end by 6 bases; junction bases not matched to a gene: 10. The DNA for the CDR3 is TGTGCCAGCAGTTTGTCACCGGGACAGGCGGGTCAGCCCCAGCATTTT. This encodes CASSLSPGQAGQPQHF.

The rearrangement joins TRBV7-8 to TRBJ1-1, with TRBD1 as a possible D gene (5 bases). The germline CDR1 and CDR2 sequences are SGHVS and FQNEAQ. There are 13 residues in the CDR3. The V end lost 5 bases, the J end lost 7 bases, and 14 bases lay between the germline ends. Written as DNA, the CDR3 is TGTGCCAGCAGCCCCTGGGGGGACGGTGAAGCTTTCTTT. Protein product: CASSPWGDGEAFF. Based on the CDR3 plus reference TRBV7-8 and TRBJ1-1, the full variable domain is GAGVSQSPRYKVAKRGQDVALRCDPISGHVSLFWYQQALGQGPEFLTYFQNEAQLDKSGLPSDRFFAERPEGSVSTLKIQRTQQEDSAVYLCASSPWGDGEAFFGQGTRLTVV.

The chain is built from TRBV15 and TRBJ1-4; D not certain. This CDR3 region has 13 residues. Germline V lookup: CDR1 LNHNV, CDR2 YYDKDF (reference sequence). Between the trimmed V and J ends, which lost 0 bases and 5 bases, there was a span of 4 bases. CDR3 protein: CATSRERNEKLFF. The CDR3 nucleotides read TGTGCCACCAGCAGAGAGCGGAATGAAAAACTGTTTTTT. The whole variable domain, remainder taken from reference TRBV15 and TRBJ1-4, is DAMVIQNPRYQVTQFGKPVTLSCSQTLNHNVMYWYQQKSSQAPKLLFHYYDKDFNNEADTPDNFQSRRPNTSFCFLDIRSPGLGDTAMYLCATSRERNEKLFFGSGTQLSVL.

The V and J genes are TRBV5-6 and TRBJ2-7, with D perhaps TRBD1 (5 bases). Trimming left V 0 bases short and J 5 bases short, with 12 bases between. CDR3 length: 14 residues. CDR1 and CDR2 (germline): SGHDT, YYEEEE. The CDR3 loop reads CASSLDRMGDEQYF. DNA for the CDR3: TGTGCCAGCAGCTTGGACAGGATGGGCGACGAGCAGTACTTC.